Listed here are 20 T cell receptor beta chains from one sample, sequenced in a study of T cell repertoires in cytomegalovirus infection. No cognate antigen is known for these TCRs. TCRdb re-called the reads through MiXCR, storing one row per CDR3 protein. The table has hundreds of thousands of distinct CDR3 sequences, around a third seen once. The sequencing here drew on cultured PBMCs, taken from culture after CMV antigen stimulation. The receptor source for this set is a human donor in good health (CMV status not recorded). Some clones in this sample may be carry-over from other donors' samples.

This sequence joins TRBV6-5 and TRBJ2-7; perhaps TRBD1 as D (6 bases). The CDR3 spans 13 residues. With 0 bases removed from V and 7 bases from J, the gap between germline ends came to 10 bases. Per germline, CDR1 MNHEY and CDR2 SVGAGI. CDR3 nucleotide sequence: TGTGCCAGCAGTTACTCTACAGGGCTGGAGCAGTACTTC. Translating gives CASSYSTGLEQYF.

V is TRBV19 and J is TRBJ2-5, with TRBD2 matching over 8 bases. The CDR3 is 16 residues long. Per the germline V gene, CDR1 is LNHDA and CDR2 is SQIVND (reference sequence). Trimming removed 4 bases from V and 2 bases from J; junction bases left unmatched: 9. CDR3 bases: TGTGCCAGTAGTACCGGACTAGCAAGGGGGCAAGAGACCCAGTACTTC. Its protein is CASSTGLARGQETQYF.

The CDR3 region is CASSYSAGGGGGEQYF. The CDR3 nucleotides are TGTGCCAGCAGTTACTCGGCGGGGGGTGGCGGTGGCGAGCAGTACTTC. The chain has TRBV6-5 and TRBJ2-7, with TRBD2 identical over 8 bases. The CDR3 has 16 amino acids. The germline gives CDR1 MNHEY, CDR2 SVGAGI. The trim removed 0 bases at V and 6 bases at J, leaving 10 bases unmatched.

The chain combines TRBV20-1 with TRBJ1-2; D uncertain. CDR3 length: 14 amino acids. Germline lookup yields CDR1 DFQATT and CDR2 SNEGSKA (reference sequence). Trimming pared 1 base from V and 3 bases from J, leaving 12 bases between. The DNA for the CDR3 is TGCAGTGCTAGAGTTGATGTAGGTGACTATGGCTACACCTTC. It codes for CSARVDVGDYGYTF.

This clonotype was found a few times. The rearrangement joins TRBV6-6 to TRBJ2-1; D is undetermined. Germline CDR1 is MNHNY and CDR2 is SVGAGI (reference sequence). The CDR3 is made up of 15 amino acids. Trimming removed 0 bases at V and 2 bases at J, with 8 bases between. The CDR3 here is CASSYSRTTYNEQFF. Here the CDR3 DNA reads TGTGCCAGCAGTTACTCTCGGACCACCTACAATGAGCAGTTCTTC.

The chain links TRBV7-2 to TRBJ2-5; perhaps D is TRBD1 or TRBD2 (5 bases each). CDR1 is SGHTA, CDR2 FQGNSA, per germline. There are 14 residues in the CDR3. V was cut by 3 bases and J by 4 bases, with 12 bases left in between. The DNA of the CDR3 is TGTGCCAGCAGCTTTTGGCAGGGAGTAGAGACCCAGTACTTC. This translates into CASSFWQGVETQYF.

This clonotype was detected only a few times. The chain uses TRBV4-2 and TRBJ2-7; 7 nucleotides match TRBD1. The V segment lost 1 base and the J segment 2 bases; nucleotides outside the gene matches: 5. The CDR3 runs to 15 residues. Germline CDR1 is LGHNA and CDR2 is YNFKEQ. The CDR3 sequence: CASSQGTGDTYEQYF. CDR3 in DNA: TGTGCCAGCAGCCAAGGGACAGGAGACACCTACGAGCAGTACTTC.

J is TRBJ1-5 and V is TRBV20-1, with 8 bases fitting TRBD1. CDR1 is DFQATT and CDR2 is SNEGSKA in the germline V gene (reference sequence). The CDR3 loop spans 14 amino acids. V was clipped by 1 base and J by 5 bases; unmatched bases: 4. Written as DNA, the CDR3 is TGCAGTGCTAGAGCCCGACAGGGGTATCAGCCCCAGCATTTT. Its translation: CSARARQGYQPQHF.

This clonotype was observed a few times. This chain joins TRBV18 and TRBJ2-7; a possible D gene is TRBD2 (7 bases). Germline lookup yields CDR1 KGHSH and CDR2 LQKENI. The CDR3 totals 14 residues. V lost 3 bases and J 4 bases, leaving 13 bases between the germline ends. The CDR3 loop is CASSPEGGLYEQYF. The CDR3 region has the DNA TGTGCCAGCTCACCGGAGGGGGGACTATACGAGCAGTACTTC.

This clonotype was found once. CDR3 sequence reads: CASSLYLLSPLHF. CDR3 sequence (DNA): TGTGCCAGCAGCTTATATTTACTTTCACCCCTCCACTTT. The chain employs TRBV7-9 and TRBJ1-6; D not certain. CDR1 is SEHNR, CDR2 FQNEAQ, per germline (reference sequence). The CDR3 sequence is 13 residues long. V lost 2 bases and J 9 bases, leaving 8 bases between the germline ends.

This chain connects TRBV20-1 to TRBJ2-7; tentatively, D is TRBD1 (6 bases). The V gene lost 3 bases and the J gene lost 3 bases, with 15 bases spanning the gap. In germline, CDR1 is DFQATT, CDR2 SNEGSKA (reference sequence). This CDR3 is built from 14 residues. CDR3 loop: CSARDSHLFYEQYF. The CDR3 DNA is TGCAGTGCTAGGGACAGCCATCTCTTCTACGAGCAGTACTTC.

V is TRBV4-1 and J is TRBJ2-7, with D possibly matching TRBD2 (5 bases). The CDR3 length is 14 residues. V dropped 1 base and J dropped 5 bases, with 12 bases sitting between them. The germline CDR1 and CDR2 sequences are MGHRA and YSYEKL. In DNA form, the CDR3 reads TGCGCCAGCAGCCAAGTTAGCGTGCAGAACGAGCAGTACTTC. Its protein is CASSQVSVQNEQYF.

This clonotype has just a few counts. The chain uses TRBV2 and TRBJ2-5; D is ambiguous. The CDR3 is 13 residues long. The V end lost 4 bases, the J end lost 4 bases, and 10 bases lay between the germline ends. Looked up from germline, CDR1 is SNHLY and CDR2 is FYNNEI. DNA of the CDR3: TGTGCCAGCAGTGTGGGCTTGCGAGAGACCCAGTACTTC. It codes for CASSVGLRETQYF.

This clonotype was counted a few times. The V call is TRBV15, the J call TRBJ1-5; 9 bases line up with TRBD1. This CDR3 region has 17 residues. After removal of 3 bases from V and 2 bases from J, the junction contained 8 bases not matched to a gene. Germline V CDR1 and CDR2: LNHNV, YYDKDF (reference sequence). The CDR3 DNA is TGTGCCACCAGCAGCAGTAACCGGGACAGGGGCAATCAGCCCCAGCATTTT. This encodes CATSSSNRDRGNQPQHF. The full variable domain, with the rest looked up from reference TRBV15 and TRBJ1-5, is DAMVIQNPRYQVTQFGKPVTLSCSQTLNHNVMYWYQQKSSQAPKLLFHYYDKDFNNEADTPDNFQSRRPNTSFCFLDIRSPGLGDTAMYLCATSSSNRDRGNQPQHFGDGTRLSIL.

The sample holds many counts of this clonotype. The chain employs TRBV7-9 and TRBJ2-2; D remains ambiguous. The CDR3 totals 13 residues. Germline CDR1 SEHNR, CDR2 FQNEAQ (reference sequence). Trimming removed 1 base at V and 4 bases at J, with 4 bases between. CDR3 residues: CASSLDGTGELFF. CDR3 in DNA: TGTGCCAGCAGCTTAGACGGCACCGGGGAGCTGTTTTTT.

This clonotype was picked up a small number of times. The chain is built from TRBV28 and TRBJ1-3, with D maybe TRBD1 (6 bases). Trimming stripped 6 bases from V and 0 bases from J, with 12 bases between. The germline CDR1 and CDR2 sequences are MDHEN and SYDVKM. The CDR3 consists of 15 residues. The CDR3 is CASSPQGSSGNTIYF. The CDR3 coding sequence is TGTGCCAGCAGCCCCCAGGGGAGCTCTGGAAACACCATATATTTT.

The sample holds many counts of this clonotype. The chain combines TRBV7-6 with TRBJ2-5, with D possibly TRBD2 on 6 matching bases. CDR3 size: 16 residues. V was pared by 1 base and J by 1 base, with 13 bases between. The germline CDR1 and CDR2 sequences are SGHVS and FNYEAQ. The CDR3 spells CASSLVGGATQETQYF. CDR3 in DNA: TGTGCCAGCAGCTTAGTTGGCGGGGCGACCCAAGAGACCCAGTACTTC.

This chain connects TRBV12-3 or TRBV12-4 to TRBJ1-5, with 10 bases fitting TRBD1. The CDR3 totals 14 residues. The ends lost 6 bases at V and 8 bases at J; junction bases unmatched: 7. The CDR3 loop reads CASSTRTGGEPQHF. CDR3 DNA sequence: TGTGCCAGCAGCACAAGGACAGGGGGGGAGCCCCAGCATTTT.

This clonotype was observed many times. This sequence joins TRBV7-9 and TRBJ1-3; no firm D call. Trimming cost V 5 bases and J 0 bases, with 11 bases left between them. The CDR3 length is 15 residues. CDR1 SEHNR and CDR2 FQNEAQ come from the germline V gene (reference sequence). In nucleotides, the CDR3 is TGTGCCAGCAGCAAGGAATCAGGCTCTGGAAACACCATATATTTT. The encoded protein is CASSKESGSGNTIYF.

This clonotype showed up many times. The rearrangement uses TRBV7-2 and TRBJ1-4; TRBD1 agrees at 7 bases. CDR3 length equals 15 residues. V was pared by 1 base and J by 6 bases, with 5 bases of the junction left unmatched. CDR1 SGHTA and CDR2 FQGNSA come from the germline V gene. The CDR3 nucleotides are TGTGCCAGCAGCTTAGTGCGGGACAGTGATGAAAAACTGTTTTTT. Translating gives CASSLVRDSDEKLFF.